This T cell receptor beta chain came from a study of blood T cell repertoires in COVID-19. Study as a whole: Collection of acute and convalescent COVID-19 samples took place in the United States, Italy and Spain. PBMCs, B-cell-depleted T cells, or T cells provided the cDNA or gDNA that made up the material.

In the original processing: Reference gene primer amplification in the assay estimated nucleated cell counts. The method was immunoSEQ multiplex PCR; TCRdb's version includes in-frame clones alone and lacks a portion of them. V and J calls plus clone size are reproduced from that table; the DNA served to infer D and trimming. The sample records around 330,000 clones, approximately 88% being singletons. In germline, CDR1 is MNHEY, CDR2 SVGEGT. The trim removed 6 bases at V and 2 bases at J, leaving 14 bases unmatched. The CDR3 spans 18 residues. Sequenced input: peripheral blood. The rearrangement joins TRBV6-2 or TRBV6-3 to TRBJ2-3, with 10 bases that match TRBD2. The receptor's source is a woman aged 45-60 years with active or convalescent COVID-19. The CDR3 is CASSRYPSTSGNTDTQYF. CDR3 bases: TGTGCCAGCAGCCGATACCCTTCCACTAGCGGGAACACAGATACGCAGTATTTT.